The 2 T cell receptor beta chains below were found in one sample sequenced in a study of CD8+ T cells in alopecia areata. Treatment meaning: oral pan-JAK inhibitor, 5-10 mg twice daily. It was cDNA, reverse transcribed from extracted RNA, that served as the sequencing template. The method was immunoSEQ multiplex PCR; TCRdb's version includes in-frame clones alone and lacks a portion of them. The sample lists roughly 180,000 clones; 51% were seen once. The sequencing here drew on CD8+ T cells sorted from blood, taken around week 52, from a patient treated with tofacitinib. These receptor sequences come from a human donor with alopecia areata.

This clone has a handful of counts. The V gene is TRBV2, the J gene TRBJ2-7, with D possibly TRBD2 on 5 matching bases. Between the trimmed V and J ends, which lost 7 bases and 3 bases, there was a span of 10 bases. This CDR3 is built from 12 residues. CDR1 SNHLY and CDR2 FYNNEI come from the germline V gene. Here the CDR3 reads CASKDGGYEQYF. The CDR3 nucleotides read TGTGCCAGCAAAGATGGAGGCTACGAGCAGTACTTC.

This clone was recorded a few times. The chain carries TRBV18 and TRBJ1-1, with D hard to call. Trimming stripped 3 bases from V and 1 base from J, with 9 bases between. CDR3 length: 14 residues. Germline V gene sequence: CDR1 KGHSH, CDR2 LQKENI. CDR3 in DNA: TGTGCCAGCTCACCTGGACCAGCGAACACTGAAGCTTTCTTT. This gives the protein CASSPGPANTEAFF.